One T cell receptor (beta chain) is described in this entry. Its antigen remains undetermined. No much larger clone is present one base from it, and per-base qualities are unavailable. Stable Graves' hyperthyroidism was defined as no progression to ophthalmopathy during 18 months of follow-up. The hyperthyroidism patients were between 18 and 65 years old and newly diagnosed, with a disease duration of less than 2 months. Any patient with an uncontrolled infection, another autoimmune disease, pregnancy or lactation was excluded. Diagnoses were based on clinical symptoms, serum thyroxine and TRAb, thyroid ultrasound and orbital computed tomography. PBMCs were isolated from approximately 10 ml of fresh peripheral blood by Ficoll-Paque density gradient centrifugation. Trizol reagent was used to extract total RNA, and RNA quality was then checked on an Agilent 2100 Bioanalyzer. V and J are truncated by 4 bases and 5 bases respectively, leaving an intervening sequence of 14 bases. From a lookup of the germline V gene (reference sequence), CDR1 and CDR2 are MNHNY and SVGAGI. Its CDR3 holds 14 amino acids, cysteine through phenylalanine. The sequence is cut down to CDR3 DNA, 42 bases in frame from base 1.

TCR beta CDR3 regions were amplified from RNA transcripts. A first-round RT-PCR of the TCR CDR3 used the HTBI primer set with the Qiagen OneStep RT-PCR kit. A second multiplex PCR round built the libraries, followed by size selection and purification. Libraries were sequenced paired-end with 100 bp reads on an Illumina HiSeq2000. The study's own analysis went as follows. Raw data were processed with SOAPnuke, discarding reads with adapters, uncalled bases, mean Phred below 15, or no exact constant-primer or identifier match. High-quality paired reads were merged using COPE v1.2.5, and each unique nucleotide sequence was defined as a clonotype. MiTCR v1.1 was used to align clonotypes to the IMGT TRBV, TRBD and TRBJ reference segments. The analysis included only V-J combinations with a frequency above 0.0001, which together covered approximately 99% of the repertoires. The TCS score was defined as the ratio of F50 (clonal expansion) to E x V (chaos), calculated using BLOSUM62-based TCRdist between CDR3 peptides within each V-J. Welch's t-statistics and random forest reduced some 510 V-J features to about 13, which were used in a naive Bayes classifier (R e1071). TCRdb trimmed public reads at Q25 via fastp, called clones via MiXCR and kept in-frame beta chains. CDR3 protein duplicates are merged, each entry listing the most common genes and DNA. The V and J calls and clone size are TCRdb's, not the authors'. Here the sample has hundreds of thousands of distinct CDR3 sequences; 14% occur a single time. Jointly, the top ten make up about 9.4% of the sample.

The data belong to a study of T cells in Graves' hyperthyroidism and ophthalmopathy (dated by TCRdb to between 2018 and 2020). Some background on the complete study: Peripheral blood samples were taken at the time of initial diagnosis, prior to any treatment. A discovery cohort of approximately 100 patients, approximately 45 with Graves' ophthalmopathy and approximately 57 with stable Graves' hyperthyroidism, was used to find distinguishing TCR V-J signatures. Prospective prediction of ophthalmopathy was tested in an independent validation cohort of 18 to 20 hyperthyroidism patients and 17 patients who later progressed to ophthalmopathy. The 75 to 100 discovery patients were randomly split 7:3 into training and test sets. In about six Graves' hyperthyroidism patients, the study also compared T-cell repertoires from thyroid tissue with T-cell repertoires from blood. After blood sampling, hyperthyroidism patients were treated with methimazole at a starting dose of 30 mg daily, and ophthalmopathy patients were treated with high-dose intravenous methylprednisolone. According to the paper, TCR Vbeta CDR3 sequencing was carried out on over 130 peripheral blood samples, which came from 40 to 45 ophthalmopathy, approximately 78 hyperthyroidism and roughly 17 progressor patients. Overall results and qualifications from the work: Most expanded thyroid clonotypes (frequency above 0.001) were also detected in blood, suggesting blood repertoires may reflect thyroid immune responses. Sample size was not statistically predetermined, and investigators were not blinded to group allocation. In validation, the model predicted progression to ophthalmopathy a median of about 5.9 months before onset, with 65% to 71% sensitivity and about 75% specificity. A model built on a 13 V-J signature distinguished ophthalmopathy from stable hyperthyroidism, reaching roughly 88% sensitivity and around 81% specificity in cross-validation and 80%/75% in testing.

The sequence came from a woman aged 18-29 years with Graves' hyperthyroidism. Sequenced material: blood. This chain joins TRBV6-6 to TRBJ2-5; the D gene is perhaps TRBD1 or TRBD2, each of them matching over 5 bases. CDR3 protein: CASSSLAKGETQYF. The nucleotide sequence is given as TGTGCCAGCAGTTCCCTAGCAAAGGGGGAGACCCAGTACTTC.